This T cell receptor beta chain was recorded in a study of T-cell memory formation after mild COVID-19. This clonotype has just a few counts. Antigen: not known. The germline V gene encodes CDR1 MNHEY and CDR2 SVGAGI. V lost 4 bases and J 4 bases, leaving 10 bases between the germline ends. The CDR3 is 13 amino acids. Study observations and caveats: Pre-infection memory contained some responding clones, which suggested that cross-reactive memory had joined. Among clones contracting day 15 to 85, CD4/CD8 was balanced, whereas later expanders leaned CD4+.

5'RACE, which relied on constant-segment primers, yielded TCR alpha and TCR beta cDNA libraries carrying sample barcodes and UMIs. In TCRdb, the 5' RACE reads were re-called with MiXCR into one record per CDR3 protein. Of roughly 130,000 distinct CDR3 sequences listed, about 15% are singletons. This chain joins TRBV6-5 and TRBJ2-5, with D uncertain. This sequence was found in an adult woman who had mild COVID-19 (a few samples of this study predate the infection). Cell type and time point are not known. The sample comprised PBMCs or a T cell subset sorted from them (not recorded which). CDR3 DNA: TGTGCCAGCAGTTGGGGAAGTGGAGAGACCCAGTACTTC. As protein: CASSWGSGETQYF.